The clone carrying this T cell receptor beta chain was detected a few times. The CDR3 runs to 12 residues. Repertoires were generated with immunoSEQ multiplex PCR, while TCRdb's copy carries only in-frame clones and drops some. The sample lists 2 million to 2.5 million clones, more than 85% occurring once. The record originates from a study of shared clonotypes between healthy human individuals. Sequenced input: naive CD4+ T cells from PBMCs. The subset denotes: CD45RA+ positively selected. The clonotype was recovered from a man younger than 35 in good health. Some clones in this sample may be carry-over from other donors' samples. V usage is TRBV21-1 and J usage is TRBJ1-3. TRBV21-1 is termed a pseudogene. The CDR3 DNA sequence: TGTGCCAGCGGGGGTTCTGGAAACACCATATATTTT. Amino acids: CASGGSGNTIYF.